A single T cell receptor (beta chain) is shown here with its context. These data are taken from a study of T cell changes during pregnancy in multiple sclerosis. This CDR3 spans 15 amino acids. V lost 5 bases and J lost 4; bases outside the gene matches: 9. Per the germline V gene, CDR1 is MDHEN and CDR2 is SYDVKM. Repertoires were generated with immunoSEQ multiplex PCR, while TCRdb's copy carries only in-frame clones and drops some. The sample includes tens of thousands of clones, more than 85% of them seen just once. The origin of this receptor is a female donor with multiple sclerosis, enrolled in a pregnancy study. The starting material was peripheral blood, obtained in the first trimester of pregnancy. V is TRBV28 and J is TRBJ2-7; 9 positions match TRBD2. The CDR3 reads CASSPPAGGSYEQYF. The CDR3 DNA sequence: TGTGCCAGCAGTCCACCAGCGGGAGGATCGTACGAGCAGTACTTC.